The 23 T cell receptor beta chains presented below share a single source sample, sequenced in a study of monozygotic twins with inflammatory bowel disease. TCRdb reprocessed the 5' RACE reads, with one entry per CDR3 protein and no DNA. This table holds some 150,000 distinct CDR3 sequences. The specimen was blood. The receptors stem from a human donor with ulcerative colitis or Crohn's disease, or a healthy co-twin of an affected twin (not recorded which).

The chain couples TRBV30 to TRBJ2-5. The V gene's germline CDR1 is GTSNPN and CDR2 SVGIG (reference sequence). CDR3 length: 12 amino acids. The CDR3 loop reads CAWSGYQETQYF.

The chain employs TRBV28 and TRBJ1-5. The CDR3 totals 12 residues. The germline CDR1 and CDR2 sequences are MDHEN and SYDVKM. CDR3 protein: CASRETNQPQHF.

The chain carries TRBV4-2 and TRBJ1-2; lacking DNA, the TRBD1 call made by TCRdb goes unchecked. Germline lookup yields CDR1 LGHNA and CDR2 YNFKEQ. The CDR3 totals 16 residues. The CDR3 is CASSPRDRAEDYGYTF.

This CDR3 is CSVEGDRWETQYF. This chain connects TRBV29-1 to TRBJ2-5; the TCRdb D gene call, TRBD1, has no DNA to confirm it. CDR3 length: 13 amino acids. Germline CDR1 reads SQVTM; CDR2 reads ANQGSEA. The full variable domain, in which reference TRBV29-1 and TRBJ2-5 provide the parts outside the CDR3, is SAVISQKPSRDICQRGTSLTIQCQVDSQVTMMFWYRQQPGQSLTLIATANQGSEATYESGFVIDKFPISRPNLTFSTLTVSNMSPEDSSIYLCSVEGDRWETQYFGPGTRLLVL.

This rearrangement joins TRBV11-3 to TRBJ2-1; without DNA, the TCRdb call of TRBD2 cannot be checked. The CDR3 is 13 residues long. Germline assignment: CDR1 SGHNT and CDR2 YENEEA. Here the CDR3 reads CASSLGEIDEQFF. Drawing the rest from reference TRBV11-3 and TRBJ2-1, the complete variable domain is EAGVVQSPRYKIIEKKQPVAFWCNPISGHNTLYWYLQNLGQGPELLIRYENEEAVDDSQLPKDRFSAERLKGVDSTLKIQPAELGDSAVYLCASSLGEIDEQFFGPGTRLTVL.

This chain links TRBV18 with TRBJ2-6. The germline V gene encodes CDR1 KGHSH and CDR2 LQKENI. This CDR3 contains 15 residues. The CDR3 loop is CASSPGVSGANVLTF.

This rearrangement joins TRBV19 to TRBJ1-3. The CDR3 length is 14 residues. The germline V gene has CDR1 LNHDA and CDR2 SQIVND (reference sequence). This CDR3 reads CASTSMEPGNTIYF.

This sequence joins TRBV4-1 and TRBJ1-2; lacking DNA, the TRBD1 call made by TCRdb goes unchecked. This CDR3 comprises 14 residues. The germline CDR1 and CDR2 sequences are MGHRA and YSYEKL. This chain's CDR3 is CASGLRTENYGYTF.

This chain uses TRBV28 with TRBJ1-1; TCRdb returns TRBD1, unconfirmable since there is no DNA. This CDR3 has 14 amino acids. Germline V lookup: CDR1 MDHEN, CDR2 SYDVKM. This CDR3 reads CASKRGQINTEAFF.

V usage is TRBV11-2 and J usage is TRBJ2-7; the TCRdb call, TRBD1, lacks DNA for checking. This CDR3 is 15 amino acids long. CDR1 and CDR2 (germline): SGHAT, FQNNGV. CDR3 sequence: CASSPRQGDFYEQYF.

The rearrangement links TRBV5-1 to TRBJ2-7; the TRBD2 assignment by TCRdb is unverifiable without DNA. Germline V gene lookup returns CDR1 SGHRS and CDR2 YFSETQ. The CDR3 totals 14 residues. The CDR3 spells CASSLRLAGNEQYF.

The chain carries TRBV5-1 and TRBJ1-2; the TCRdb D gene call, TRBD1, has no DNA to confirm it. CDR1 and CDR2 from the germline V gene are SGHRS and YFSETQ. The CDR3 has 12 amino acids. CDR3 loop: CASSLTGVGYTF.

V and J are TRBV6-5 and TRBJ2-5; there is no DNA to check the TCRdb D call of TRBD1. Germline lookup yields CDR1 MNHEY and CDR2 SVGAGI. The CDR3 extends over 14 amino acids. The CDR3 loop is CASSYSGTVETQYF.

This sequence joins TRBV5-1 and TRBJ2-1; the D gene TCRdb calls, TRBD1, cannot be checked with no DNA. Germline CDR1 and CDR2: SGHRS and YFSETQ. This CDR3 is built from 16 residues. The CDR3 is CASSSPPATSYNEQFF.

V usage is TRBV29-1 and J usage is TRBJ2-7; the TCRdb call, TRBD1, lacks DNA for checking. Germline loops: CDR1 SQVTM, CDR2 ANQGSEA. The CDR3 contains 14 residues. Here the CDR3 reads CSVDRGQGAYEQYF.

The rearrangement links TRBV7-2 to TRBJ1-5. This CDR3 comprises 15 residues. Germline V lookup: CDR1 SGHTA, CDR2 FQGNSA. CDR3 in amino acids: CASSLAGNSNQPQHF.

The CDR3 is CAVREDGTYEQYF. This rearrangement joins TRBV6-5 to TRBJ2-7. Germline V gene lookup returns CDR1 MNHEY and CDR2 SVGAGI. The CDR3 spans 13 residues.

The chain recombines TRBV27 with TRBJ2-7; without DNA, the TCRdb call of TRBD2 cannot be checked. The germline V gene has CDR1 MNHEY and CDR2 SMNVEV (reference sequence). This CDR3 spans 14 amino acids. CDR3 amino acids: CASRSLRASYEQYF.

The chain recombines TRBV9 with TRBJ1-5. This CDR3 is built from 15 residues. In germline, CDR1 is SGDLS, CDR2 YYNGEE. This CDR3 is CASMECTYSNQPQHF.

The rearrangement uses TRBV12-3 or TRBV12-4 and TRBJ2-4. This CDR3 has 12 amino acids. This chain's CDR3 is CASSLSDNIQYF.

The chain combines TRBV27 with TRBJ2-5; the TCRdb call, TRBD1, lacks DNA for checking. This CDR3 has 16 residues. Germline CDR1 MNHEY, CDR2 SMNVEV (reference sequence). The CDR3 reads CASSLSMGPTQETQYF.

The chain uses TRBV24-1 and TRBJ2-7; with no DNA, the TCRdb D assignment of TRBD1 cannot be verified. This CDR3 has 15 residues. From germline, CDR1 is KGHDR and CDR2 SFDVKD. The CDR3 sequence is CATSDSGQAPYEQYF.

V gene TRBV29-1 combines with J gene TRBJ2-7. This CDR3 has 12 residues. Germline V gives CDR1 SQVTM, CDR2 ANQGSEA. The CDR3 here is CSVEQGSYEQYF.